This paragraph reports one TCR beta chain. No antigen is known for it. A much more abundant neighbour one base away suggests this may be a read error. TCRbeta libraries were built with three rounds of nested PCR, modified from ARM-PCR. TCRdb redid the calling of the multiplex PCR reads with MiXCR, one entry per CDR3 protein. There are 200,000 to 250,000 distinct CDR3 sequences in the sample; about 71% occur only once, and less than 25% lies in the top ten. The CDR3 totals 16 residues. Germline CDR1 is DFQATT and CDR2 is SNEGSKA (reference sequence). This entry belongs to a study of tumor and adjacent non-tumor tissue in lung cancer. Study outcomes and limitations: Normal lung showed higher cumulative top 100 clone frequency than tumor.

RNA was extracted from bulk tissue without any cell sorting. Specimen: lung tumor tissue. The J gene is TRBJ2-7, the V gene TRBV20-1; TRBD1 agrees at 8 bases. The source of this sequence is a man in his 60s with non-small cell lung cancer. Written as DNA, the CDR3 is TGCGGTGCTAGGAGACAGGGGACGGCGCAGGGCTACGAGCAGTACTTC. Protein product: CGARRQGTAQGYEQYF.